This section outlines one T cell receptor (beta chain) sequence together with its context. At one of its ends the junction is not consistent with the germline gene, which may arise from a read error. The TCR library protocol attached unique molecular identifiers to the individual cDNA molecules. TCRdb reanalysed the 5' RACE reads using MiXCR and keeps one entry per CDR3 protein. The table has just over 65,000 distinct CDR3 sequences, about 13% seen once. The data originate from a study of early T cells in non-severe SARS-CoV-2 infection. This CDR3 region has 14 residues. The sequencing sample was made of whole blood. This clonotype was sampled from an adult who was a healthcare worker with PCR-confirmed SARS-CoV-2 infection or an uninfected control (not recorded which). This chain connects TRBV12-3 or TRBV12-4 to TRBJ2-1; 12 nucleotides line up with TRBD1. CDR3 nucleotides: TGTGTCAGCAGTCCCGGGACAGGGGGCGCTGAGCAGTTCTTC. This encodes CVSSPGTGGAEQFF.